The T cell receptor beta chain described here comes from a study of cytomegalovirus exposure and HLA in healthy donors. Method: immunoSEQ multiplex PCR; TCRdb's copy keeps in-frame clones and lacks some. The sample contains about 73,000 clones, approximately 90% of which appear only once. Germline V CDR1 and CDR2: LGHNA, YNFKEQ. The CDR3 sequence is 16 residues long. With 1 base clipped from V and 2 bases from J, the junction kept 4 bases outside the gene matches. The source material was PBMCs. The clonotype comes from a woman aged 18 to 35 in good health and CMV-seropositive. The chain joins TRBV4-2 to TRBJ2-5; TRBD2 aligns across 10 bases. CDR3 protein: CASSQGAGGTQETQYF. CDR3 nucleotides: TGTGCCAGCAGCCAAGGAGCGGGGGGGACACAAGAGACCCAGTACTTC.